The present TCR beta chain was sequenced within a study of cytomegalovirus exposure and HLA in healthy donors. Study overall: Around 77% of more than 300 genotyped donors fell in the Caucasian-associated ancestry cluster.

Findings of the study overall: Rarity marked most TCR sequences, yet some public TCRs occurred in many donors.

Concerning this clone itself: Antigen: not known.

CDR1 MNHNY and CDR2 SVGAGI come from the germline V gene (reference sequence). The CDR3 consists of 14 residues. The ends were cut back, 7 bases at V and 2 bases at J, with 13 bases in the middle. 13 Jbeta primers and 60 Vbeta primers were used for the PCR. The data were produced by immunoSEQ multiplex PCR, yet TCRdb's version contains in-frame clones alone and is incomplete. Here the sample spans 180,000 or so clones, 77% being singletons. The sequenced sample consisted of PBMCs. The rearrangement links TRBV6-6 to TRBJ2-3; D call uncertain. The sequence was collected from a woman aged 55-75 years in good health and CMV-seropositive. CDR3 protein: CASKSRSLTDTQYF. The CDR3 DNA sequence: TGTGCCAGCAAATCCAGATCTCTCACAGATACGCAGTATTTT.